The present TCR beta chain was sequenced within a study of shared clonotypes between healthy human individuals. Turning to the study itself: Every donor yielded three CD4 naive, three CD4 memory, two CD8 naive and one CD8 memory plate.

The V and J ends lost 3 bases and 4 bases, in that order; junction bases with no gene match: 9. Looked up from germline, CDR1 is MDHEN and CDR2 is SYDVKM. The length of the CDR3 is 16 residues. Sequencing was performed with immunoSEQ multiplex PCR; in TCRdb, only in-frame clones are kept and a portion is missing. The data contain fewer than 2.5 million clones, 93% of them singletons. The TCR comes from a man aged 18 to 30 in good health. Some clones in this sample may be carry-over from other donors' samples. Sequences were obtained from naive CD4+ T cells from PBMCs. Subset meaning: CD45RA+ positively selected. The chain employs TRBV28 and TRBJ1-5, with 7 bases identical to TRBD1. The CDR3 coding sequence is TGTGCCAGCAGTTTGCTCCGGCAGGGGGGGAATCAGCCCCAGCATTTT. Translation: CASSLLRQGGNQPQHF.